The clone carrying this T cell receptor (beta chain) was picked up many times. No antigen is known for it. The record originates from a study of CD8+CD57+ T cells in acquired aplastic anemia. For the study at large: Sorted CD4+ and CD8+ cell DNA averaged about 3 ug. Findings and limits, study-wide: Overlap between patients and controls comprised twenty-nine CD8+ CDR3 sequences.

Genomic DNA served as template for TCR beta VDJ and CDR3 profiling. MiXCR, run by TCRdb on the reads, gives a single entry per CDR3 protein. The sample lists 150,000 to 200,000 distinct CDR3 sequences, 40% to 50% seen once, with approximately 2.8% in the top ten. Germline assignment: CDR1 LNHDA and CDR2 SQIVND (reference sequence). V lost 6 bases and J 0 bases, leaving 15 bases between the germline ends. The CDR3 runs 16 residues. Flow cytometry had shown expanded CD8+CD57+ cells in the patients chosen for sequencing. This chain connects TRBV19 to TRBJ1-3; the D gene is possibly TRBD1 (5 bases). The TCR originated in a human donor with aplastic anemia. Sequenced material: sorted CD4+, CD8+, or CD8+CD57+ T cells (not recorded which) from PBMCs. CDR3 loop: CASRDFGTNSGNTIYF. In nucleotides, the CDR3 is TGTGCCAGTAGGGACTTCGGGACGAACTCTGGAAACACCATATATTTT.